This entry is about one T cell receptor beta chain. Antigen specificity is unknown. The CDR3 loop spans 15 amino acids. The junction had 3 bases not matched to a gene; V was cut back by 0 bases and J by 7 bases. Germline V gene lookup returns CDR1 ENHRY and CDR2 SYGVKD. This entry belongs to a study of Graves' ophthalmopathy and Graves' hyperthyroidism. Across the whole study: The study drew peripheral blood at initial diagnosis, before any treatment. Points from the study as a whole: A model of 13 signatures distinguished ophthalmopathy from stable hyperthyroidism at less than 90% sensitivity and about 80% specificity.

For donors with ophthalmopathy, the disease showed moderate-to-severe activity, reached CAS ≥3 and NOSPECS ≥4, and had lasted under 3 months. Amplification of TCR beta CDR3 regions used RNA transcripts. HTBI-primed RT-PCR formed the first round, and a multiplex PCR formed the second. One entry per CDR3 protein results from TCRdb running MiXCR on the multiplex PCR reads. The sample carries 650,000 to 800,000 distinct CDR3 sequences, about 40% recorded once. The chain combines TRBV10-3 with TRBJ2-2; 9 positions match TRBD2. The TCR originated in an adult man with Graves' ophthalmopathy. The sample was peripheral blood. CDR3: CAISESSGSGGELFF. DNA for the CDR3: TGTGCCATCAGTGAGTCTAGCGGGAGTGGCGGGGAGCTGTTTTTT.